The source of this T cell receptor beta chain is a study of control samples from healthy donors and cancer patients. Per the germline V gene, CDR1 is SGHTA and CDR2 is FQGNSA. The V and J ends lost 6 bases and 4 bases respectively, with 10 bases between them. This CDR3 has 13 amino acids. TCRdb keeps only in-frame clones here, not all; method: immunoSEQ multiplex PCR. The sample lists about 98,000 clones, about four fifths occurring once. This clonotype was obtained from a man in his sixties in good health. The genes are TRBV7-2 and TRBJ2-1; D is perhaps TRBD1 (6 bases). The sample consisted of blood. The CDR3 region has the DNA TGTGCCAGCAGTTCTGACAGGTACAATGAGCAGTTCTTC. Encoded protein: CASSSDRYNEQFF.